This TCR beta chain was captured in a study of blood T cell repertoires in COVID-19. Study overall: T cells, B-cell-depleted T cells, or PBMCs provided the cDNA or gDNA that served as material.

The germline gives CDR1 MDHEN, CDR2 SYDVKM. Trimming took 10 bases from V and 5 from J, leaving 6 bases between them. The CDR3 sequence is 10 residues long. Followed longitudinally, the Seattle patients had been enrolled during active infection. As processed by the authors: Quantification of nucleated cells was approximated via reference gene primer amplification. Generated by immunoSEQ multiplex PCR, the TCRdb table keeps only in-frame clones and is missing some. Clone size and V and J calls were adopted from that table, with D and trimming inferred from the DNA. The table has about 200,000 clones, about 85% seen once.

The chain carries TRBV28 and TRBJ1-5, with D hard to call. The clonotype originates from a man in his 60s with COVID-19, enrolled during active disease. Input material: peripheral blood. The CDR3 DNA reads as TGTGCCACCGGGGATCAGCCCCAGCATTTT. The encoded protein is CATGDQPQHF.